This entry concerns a single T cell receptor (beta chain). Using immunoSEQ multiplex PCR, the repertoire was profiled, and TCRdb retains in-frame clones only, with some absent. The sample contains around 95,000 clones, around four fifths of which appear only once. The sample originates from a study of blood T cell repertoires in COVID-19. With 4 bases removed from V and 4 bases from J, the gap between germline ends came to 19 bases. This CDR3 comprises 16 residues. Germline CDR1 and CDR2: KGHSH and LQKENI. Input material: peripheral blood. The TCR comes from a man aged 70-80 years with active or convalescent COVID-19. This chain uses TRBV18 with TRBJ2-5; TRBD1 is a possible D gene (6 bases). DNA of the CDR3: TGTGCCAGCTCACTTTCGAGGTCAGGGGCCATAGAGACCCAGTACTTC. Residues: CASSLSRSGAIETQYF.